This T cell receptor beta chain was profiled in a study of T cell responses to AZD1222 COVID-19 vaccine. Broader study findings: Of the AZD1222 recipients, only 5 or 6 were seropositive at baseline. The span of vaccine-associated CD4 TCRs extended across spike, with dominance at 160-218 and 743-854.

Germline values: CDR1 LGHNA, CDR2 YNFKEQ. This CDR3 spans 16 amino acids. J gave up 6 bases and V 1 base, and 7 bases lay outside the gene matches. With respect to this clone: No antigen is known for it.

Profiled with immunoSEQ multiplex PCR; TCRdb holds only in-frame clones, not every one. The sample carries 95,000 to 100,000 clones, approximately 92% recorded once. The sequences come from peripheral blood, collected on day 0 of AZD1222 vaccination. The chain has TRBV4-2 and TRBJ2-7; TRBD2 aligns across 12 bases. The sequence was obtained from an adult in good health. CDR3 loop: CASSQGTSGARGEQYF. The CDR3 DNA is TGTGCCAGCAGCCAAGGGACTAGCGGGGCGAGGGGCGAGCAGTACTTC.